These 25 T cell receptor beta chains came from one sample sequenced in a study of T cells after yellow fever vaccination. TCRdb fed the 5' RACE reads into MiXCR, producing one record per CDR3 protein. The sample consists of some 300,000 distinct CDR3 sequences, around a tenth of them appearing once. Sample: CD4+ T cells sorted from PBMCs, taken 45 days after the yellow fever booster vaccination. The receptors were gathered from a man younger than 35 who received the YFV17D yellow fever vaccine.

This clonotype was seen at least ten times. This chain uses TRBV5-1 with TRBJ1-1; D gene uncertain. From germline, CDR1 is SGHRS and CDR2 YFSETQ. This CDR3 has 15 amino acids. V was shortened by 0 bases and J by 1 base, with 10 bases between the two germline ends. The CDR3 DNA follows: TGCGCCAGCAGCTTGGGCGACTTAAAGAACACTGAAGCTTTCTTT. Its protein product is CASSLGDLKNTEAFF. The full variable domain, in which reference TRBV5-1 and TRBJ1-1 provide the parts outside the CDR3, is KAGVTQTPRYLIKTRGQQVTLSCSPISGHRSVSWYQQTPGQGLQFLFEYFSETQRNKGNFPGRFSGRQFSNSRSEMNVSTLELGDSALYLCASSLGDLKNTEAFFGQGTRLTVV.

The chain couples TRBV5-4 to TRBJ2-3; D is undetermined. The CDR3 contains 13 residues. Germline CDR1 and CDR2: SGHNT and YYREEE (reference sequence). The V end was cut by 6 bases, the J end by 6 bases, with 14 bases between. This CDR3 is CASTHDTSDTQYF. CDR3 coding DNA: TGTGCCAGCACGCACGACACCTCCGATACGCAGTATTTT.

The gene calls are TRBV28 and TRBJ1-1; no clear D. Trimming cost V 8 bases and J 5 bases, with 12 bases left between them. This CDR3 contains 12 residues. The germline V gene has CDR1 MDHEN and CDR2 SYDVKM. CDR3 residues: CASVKGYTEAFF. CDR3 DNA: TGTGCCAGCGTCAAGGGATATACTGAAGCTTTCTTT.

The gene calls are TRBV20-1 and TRBJ1-2; D remains unclear. Germline CDR1 reads DFQATT; CDR2 reads SNEGSKA (reference sequence). This CDR3 region has 16 residues. Trimming took 4 bases from V and 4 from J, leaving 22 bases between them. The chain's CDR3 is CSAKRGVGMDSYGYTF. The CDR3, as DNA: TGCAGTGCTAAACGGGGAGTAGGGATGGATAGCTATGGCTACACCTTC.

For the CDR3, the DNA is TGTGCCAGCAGCTACGCTAAAGGGGTAACCGGGGAGCTGTTTTTT. As protein: CASSYAKGVTGELFF. The V gene is TRBV5-6, the J gene TRBJ2-2, with a possible D match to TRBD1 (5 bases). CDR1 and CDR2 from the germline V gene are SGHDT and YYEEEE. V lost 3 bases, J lost 5 bases, and 14 bases lay in between. The CDR3 contains 15 residues.

This chain connects TRBV4-3 to TRBJ2-2, with a weak D call TRBD1 (6 bases). Per the germline V gene, CDR1 is LGHNA and CDR2 is YSLEER. Trimming cost V 4 bases and J 10 bases, with 31 bases left between them. The CDR3 consists of 19 residues. CDR3 sequence (DNA): TGCGCCAGCAGCCTCAAACCCCCTTTTGACAGGACAAACCCGGTGGAGCTGTTTTTT. The encoded protein is CASSLKPPFDRTNPVELFF.

This clonotype has a handful of counts. The rearrangement joins TRBV4-1 to TRBJ2-7; TRBD1 or TRBD2 may be the D gene (6 bases each). The CDR3 spans 15 residues. Germline V lookup: CDR1 MGHRA, CDR2 YSYEKL. Trimming took 4 bases from V and 4 from J, leaving 17 bases between them. CDR3 sequence: CASSRSFQGTYEQYV. The CDR3 region has the DNA TGCGCCAGCAGCCGCAGTTTTCAGGGGACTTACGAGCAGTACGTC.

The V gene is TRBV24-1, the J gene TRBJ2-5, with D possibly called TRBD1 or TRBD2 (5 bases each). Deletions cut 4 bases from V and 5 bases from J, with 16 bases between. Germline CDR1 reads KGHDR; CDR2 reads SFDVKD. The CDR3 has 15 amino acids. Here the CDR3 reads CATSEWGTARETQYF. CDR3 sequence (DNA): TGTGCCACCAGTGAGTGGGGGACCGCGAGGGAGACCCAGTACTTC.

This clonotype was seen ten or more times. The chain is built from TRBV5-1 and TRBJ2-6; the D is unclear. This CDR3 is built from 14 residues. V dropped 0 bases and J dropped 4 bases, with 5 bases sitting between them. The germline CDR1 and CDR2 sequences are SGHRS and YFSETQ. The CDR3 nucleotides are TGCGCCAGCAGCTTGGATGCGGGGGCCAACGTCCTGACTTTC. Protein product: CASSLDAGANVLTF.

The CDR3 sequence is CASSSQPNFSGGGNEQFF. DNA for the CDR3: TGTGCCAGCAGCTCCCAGCCTAACTTTAGCGGGGGAGGCAATGAGCAGTTCTTC. V is TRBV7-2 and J is TRBJ2-1; TRBD2 matches at 9 bases. Germline-derived CDR1 and CDR2 are SGHTA and FQGNSA. Trimming cost V 4 bases and J 6 bases; bases outside gene matches: 16. This CDR3 comprises 18 residues. Filled out from reference TRBV7-2 and TRBJ2-1, the complete variable domain reads GAGVSQSPSNKVTEKGKDVELRCDPISGHTALYWYRQSLGQGLEFLIYFQGNSAPDKSGLPSDRFSAERTGGSVSTLTIQRTQQEDSAVYLCASSSQPNFSGGGNEQFFGPGTRLTVL.

This clonotype came up a few times. The rearrangement links TRBV7-9 to TRBJ2-1; 7 bases align to TRBD1. CDR3 length equals 14 residues. Germline V CDR1 and CDR2: SEHNR, FQNEAQ (reference sequence). V shed 5 bases and J 8 bases; nucleotides not matched to a gene: 9. CDR3 residues: CASSRHRGLDEQFF. The CDR3 DNA reads as TGTGCCAGCAGCAGGCACAGGGGTTTGGATGAGCAGTTCTTC.

This clonotype was found many times. J is TRBJ1-2 and V is TRBV4-1; D gene ambiguous. The ends were cut back, 2 bases at V and 2 bases at J, with 18 bases in the middle. This CDR3 has 17 residues. CDR1 is MGHRA, CDR2 YSYEKL, per germline. The CDR3 bases are TGCGCCAGCAGCCAATTTCGTAGGGATACCCGCAACTATGGCTACACCTTC. Protein: CASSQFRRDTRNYGYTF.

This clonotype was counted between two and nine times. J is TRBJ2-5 and V is TRBV7-2; no clear D. The CDR3 consists of 14 residues. Germline lookup yields CDR1 SGHTA and CDR2 FQGNSA. Trimming removed 4 bases from V and 5 bases from J, with 14 bases in between. CDR3 coding DNA: TGTGCCAGCAGCTATGCCCGCCTGGGGGAGACCCAGTACTTC. It translates to CASSYARLGETQYF.

This clonotype was seen a handful of times. The rearrangement uses TRBV7-2 and TRBJ1-4, with TRBD1 matching 8 bases. Germline V gene data show CDR1 as SGHTA and CDR2 as FQGNSA. The CDR3 has 16 amino acids. Trimming took 5 bases from V and 7 from J; bases not matched to a gene: 12. The CDR3 DNA sequence: TGTGCCAGCAGCAGAAACGCAGGGGGCGTTAGTGAAAAACTGTTTTTT. Translated: CASSRNAGGVSEKLFF.

This rearrangement joins TRBV11-1 to TRBJ1-6; D gene ambiguous. V was trimmed by 3 bases and J by 7 bases, leaving 10 bases between them. CDR3 length: 14 amino acids. Germline lookup yields CDR1 SGHAT and CDR2 FQDESV (reference sequence). This chain's CDR3 is CASSLWGRNSPLHF. The CDR3 region has the DNA TGTGCCAGCAGCTTGTGGGGTCGGAATTCACCCCTCCACTTT.

This chain connects TRBV12-3 or TRBV12-4 to TRBJ1-5, with D tentatively TRBD1 (6 bases). V was pared by 4 bases and J by 7 bases, with 14 bases between. This CDR3 region has 14 residues. The DNA for the CDR3 is TGTGCCAGCAGTTCAATACAGGGCGGCCAGCCCCAGCATTTT. Its protein is CASSSIQGGQPQHF.

DNA for the CDR3: TGTGCCAGCAGCCAGGGAGTCGCGGTTGGTAATGAAAAACTGTTTTTT. Its protein is CASSQGVAVGNEKLFF. This rearrangement joins TRBV2 to TRBJ1-4; D is possibly TRBD1 (5 bases). The V gene lost 6 bases and the J gene lost 4 bases, with 18 bases spanning the gap. The CDR3 length is 16 residues. The germline gives CDR1 SNHLY, CDR2 FYNNEI.

This clonotype was observed a handful of times. The V call is TRBV5-6, the J call TRBJ2-2; D uncertain. V was cut by 0 bases and J by 3 bases, with 3 bases left in between. The CDR3 spans 13 residues. Germline V gene sequence: CDR1 SGHDT, CDR2 YYEEEE. The CDR3 coding sequence is TGTGCCAGCAGCTTGGGGCACACCGGGGAGCTGTTTTTT. It translates to CASSLGHTGELFF. Full variable domain (rest looked up from reference TRBV5-6 and TRBJ2-2): DAGVTQSPTHLIKTRGQQVTLRCSPKSGHDTVSWYQQALGQGPQFIFQYYEEEERQRGNFPDRFSGHQFPNYSSELNVNALLLGDSALYLCASSLGHTGELFFGEGSRLTVL.

This clonotype showed up just a few times. The chain has TRBV7-2 and TRBJ1-2, with a possible D match to TRBD1 (6 bases). The germline gives CDR1 SGHTA, CDR2 FQGNSA. The CDR3 totals 15 residues. V was shortened by 3 bases and J by 4 bases, with 15 bases between the two germline ends. The CDR3 here is CASSFGAGASYGYTF. CDR3 coding DNA: TGTGCCAGCAGCTTCGGGGCAGGGGCCAGCTATGGCTACACCTTC.

The sample holds a few counts of this clonotype. The chain recombines TRBV3-1 with TRBJ1-1; 7 nucleotides match TRBD1. Germline assignment: CDR1 LGHDT and CDR2 YNNKEL (reference sequence). The CDR3 sequence is 14 residues long. V lost 4 bases and J lost 4; bases outside the gene matches: 6. This CDR3 is CASSLIRQGTEAFF. CDR3 DNA sequence: TGTGCCAGCAGCCTCATTCGACAGGGCACTGAAGCTTTCTTT.

This clonotype was recorded at least ten times. The gene calls are TRBV11-3 and TRBJ2-3; 13 bases agree with TRBD2. J gave up 3 bases and V 5 bases, and 2 bases lay outside the gene matches. CDR1 is SGHNT, CDR2 YENEEA, per germline. The CDR3 extends over 15 amino acids. The CDR3 reads CASSRTSGGTDTQYF. The CDR3 region has the DNA TGTGCCAGCAGCCGGACTAGCGGGGGTACAGATACGCAGTATTTT.

For this clonotype: A read error may be the cause here, since a much bigger clone is one base away. The chain couples TRBV5-1 to TRBJ2-5, with 9 bases aligning to TRBD1. The V segment lost 3 bases and the J segment 2 bases; nucleotides outside the gene matches: 2. This CDR3 is 14 amino acids long. Germline V gene lookup returns CDR1 SGHRS and CDR2 YFSETQ. The DNA of the CDR3 is TGCGCCAGCAGCTGGGGACAGGGACAAGAGACCCAGTACTTC. Amino acid sequence: CASSWGQGQETQYF.

This chain connects TRBV6-4 to TRBJ2-2; 11 bases map to TRBD1. Germline CDR1 and CDR2: MRHNA and SNTAGT. The CDR3 consists of 17 residues. V dropped 1 base and J dropped 6; count of bases not matched to a gene: 7. Here the CDR3 DNA reads TGTGCCAGCAGTGACTTTCCCGGGACAGGGGGTCCCGGGGAGCTGTTTTTT. It is translated as CASSDFPGTGGPGELFF.

This clonotype occurred many times. One end of the junction varies from germline; a read error may be responsible. The CDR3 here is CASREYGTEAFF. For the CDR3, the DNA is TGTGCCAGCAGGGAATACGGCACTGAAGCTTTCTTT. This chain links TRBV25-1 with TRBJ1-1, with no clear D. CDR1 is MGHDK and CDR2 is SYGVNS in the germline V gene. This CDR3 contains 12 residues.

This clonotype has ten or more counts. The rearrangement links TRBV23-1 to TRBJ2-3; TRBD1 might be the D (7 bases). TRBV23-1 is recorded as an ORF, its role being uncertain. This CDR3 comprises 14 residues. V lost 7 bases and J 2 bases, leaving 13 bases between the germline ends. CDR3 in DNA: TGCGCCAGCACAGGGGGGAAACCCACAGATACGCAGTATTTT. It is translated as CASTGGKPTDTQYF.